These T cell receptor beta chains were read from a single sample in a study of graft-versus-host responses after intestinal transplantation. TCRdb keeps only in-frame clones here, not all; method: immunoSEQ multiplex PCR. The sample lists 40,000 to 45,000 clones, 91% occurring once. Sequences were derived from PBMCs, sampled approximately 320 days after intestinal transplant. These receptors all stem from a human patient who received an intestinal transplant, so some T cells may come from the graft donor. Both conserved end residues are part of each CDR3. The order of the fields is clone size, J gene, V gene, D gene, CDR3 DNA, CDR3 protein. D genes are given only for firm matches. Some rows have no size entry. The others give once, few or many, or a class for an expanded clone.

size: NA; J: TRBJ1-1; V: TRBV6-1; D: NA; DNA: TGTGCCAGCAGCGGACGGATGAACACTGAAGCTTTCTTT; CDR3: CASSGRMNTEAFF
size: NA; J: TRBJ2-3; V: TRBV6-6; D: NA; DNA: TGTGCCAGCAGCGTACAGGGAAAAGCGTCAGATACGCAGTATTTT; CDR3: CASSVQGKASDTQYF
size: NA; J: TRBJ2-1; V: TRBV15; D: NA; DNA: TGTGCCACCAGCAGAGAGGCAGGGCAGGGAAATGAGCAGTTCTTC; CDR3: CATSREAGQGNEQFF
size: NA; J: TRBJ1-5; V: TRBV2; D: NA; DNA: TGTGCCAGCAGTGAATGGGGGGCGCAGAGGGGCAATCAGCCCCAGCATTTT; CDR3: CASSEWGAQRGNQPQHF
size: NA; J: TRBJ2-1; V: TRBV7-2; D: TRBD2; DNA: TGTGCCAGCAGCTTAACCGGGACTAGCGTTTATTCCTCCTACAATGAGCAGTTCTTC; CDR3: CASSLTGTSVYSSYNEQFF
size: NA; J: TRBJ2-7; V: TRBV21-1; D: NA; DNA: TGTGCCAGCAGCAAAGAGGGGGGGACTAGCGGGAACGAGCAGTACTTC; CDR3: CASSKEGGTSGNEQYF
size: NA; J: TRBJ2-1; V: TRBV7-2; D: TRBD2; DNA: TGTGCCAGCAGCTTACCCTCTAGCGGGGCCTCCTACAATGAGCAGTTCTTC; CDR3: CASSLPSSGASYNEQFF
size: once; J: TRBJ2-1; V: TRBV7-3; D: TRBD1; DNA: TGTGCCAGCAGCTTGATAAACAGGGGTGAGGATGAGCAGTTCTTC; CDR3: CASSLINRGEDEQFF
size: NA; J: TRBJ1-2; V: TRBV28; D: NA; DNA: TGTGCCAGCAGACAAGGGGGTTTGGATGGCTACACCTTC; CDR3: CASRQGGLDGYTF
size: NA; J: TRBJ2-5; V: TRBV18; D: NA; DNA: TGTGCCAGCTCACTGTCGTTCGGCAGACTCCAAGAGACCCAGTACTTC; CDR3: CASSLSFGRLQETQYF
size: NA; J: TRBJ2-1; V: TRBV5-1; D: TRBD1; DNA: TGCGCCAGCAGCTTGGACAGGGGGTCCTACAATGAGCAGTTCTTC; CDR3: CASSLDRGSYNEQFF
size: NA; J: TRBJ2-7; V: TRBV7-2; D: NA; DNA: TGTGCCAGCAGCTTTCGGACAAACCCCTACGAGCAGTACTTC; CDR3: CASSFRTNPYEQYF
size: NA; J: TRBJ1-2; V: TRBV6-6; D: NA; DNA: TGTGCCAGCAGTTACTCGAAGCCCCGGACAGTCTATGGCTACACCTTC; CDR3: CASSYSKPRTVYGYTF
size: NA; J: TRBJ2-7; V: TRBV6-5; D: NA; DNA: TGTGCCAGCAGAGAGGGGCCGGGACAGCAGTACTTC; CDR3: CASREGPGQQYF
size: NA; J: TRBJ1-2; V: TRBV6-6; D: TRBD1; DNA: TGTGCCAGCAGCCGCGTCCGGGACAGGGTGGACTATGGCTACACCTTC; CDR3: CASSRVRDRVDYGYTF
size: NA; J: TRBJ2-3; V: TRBV7-5; D: NA; DNA: TGTGCCAGAAGCTTGCGGACAGGAGACGTCACAGATACGCAGTATTTT; CDR3: CARSLRTGDVTDTQYF
size: NA; J: TRBJ2-2; V: TRBV28; D: TRBD2; DNA: TGTGCCAGCAGTTTATCGCGGCTAACTAGCGAGACGAACACCGGGGAGCTGTTTTTT; CDR3: CASSLSRLTSETNTGELFF
size: NA; J: TRBJ1-3; V: TRBV29-1; D: NA; DNA: TGCAGCGCTGAGTCAGGGGCTGGAAACACCATATATTTT; CDR3: CSAESGAGNTIYF
size: NA; J: TRBJ2-3; V: TRBV2; D: TRBD2; DNA: TGTGCCAGCAGTGAAGCGCCGACCTTCGGACTAGCGGGATTCGGTGCTACGCAGTATTTT; CDR3: CASSEAPTFGLAGFGATQYF
size: once; J: TRBJ2-4; V: TRBV5-1; D: TRBD1; DNA: TGCGCCAGCAGCTTGGGGTGGGACAGGGGTCCAAACATTCAGTACTTC; CDR3: CASSLGWDRGPNIQYF
size: NA; J: TRBJ1-1; V: TRBV11-2; D: NA; DNA: TGTGCCAGCAGCGAAGACTTTCCCCCTGAAGCTTTCTTT; CDR3: CASSEDFPPEAFF
size: NA; J: TRBJ2-1; V: TRBV6-4; D: TRBD2; DNA: TGTGCCAGCAGTGAGCGGGGGGGCTCCTACAATGAGCAGTTCTTC; CDR3: CASSERGGSYNEQFF
size: NA; J: TRBJ1-4; V: TRBV5-6; D: NA; DNA: TGTGCCAGCAGCTTGGCCCCGGGCCTGAATGAAAAACTGTTTTTT; CDR3: CASSLAPGLNEKLFF
size: NA; J: TRBJ2-7; V: TRBV11-2; D: NA; DNA: TGTGCCAGCAGCACTGGTCCGGGCCTAAACGAGCAGTACTTC; CDR3: CASSTGPGLNEQYF
size: NA; J: TRBJ2-3; V: TRBV6-5; D: TRBD1; DNA: TGTGCCAGCAGTTACTCCGGGACAGGGGGTTCAGATACGCAGTATTTT; CDR3: CASSYSGTGGSDTQYF
size: NA; J: TRBJ2-1; V: TRBV7-9; D: TRBD2; DNA: TGTGCCAGCAGCCCGGGACTAGCGGGGGCCTTTTACAATGAGCAGTTCTTC; CDR3: CASSPGLAGAFYNEQFF
size: once; J: TRBJ2-3; V: TRBV10-3; D: TRBD1; DNA: TGTGCCATCAGGGGGACAGATCTTAGCACAGATACGCAGTATTTT; CDR3: CAIRGTDLSTDTQYF
size: once; J: TRBJ2-5; V: TRBV27; D: TRBD2; DNA: TGTGCCAGCAGTCCGAGGGCGCGGGAGGGCCGGAGGAAGACCCAGTACTTC; CDR3: CASSPRAREGRRKTQYF
size: NA; J: TRBJ2-7; V: TRBV5-1; D: NA; DNA: TGCGCCAGCAGCCCCCCCCTCGAGCAGTACTTC; CDR3: CASSPPLEQYF
size: NA; J: TRBJ2-1; V: TRBV5-1; D: NA; DNA: TGCGCCAGCAGCTTGGAATGGCAGTACAATGAGCAGTTCTTC; CDR3: CASSLEWQYNEQFF
size: once; J: TRBJ2-2; V: TRBV14; D: TRBD1; DNA: TGTGCCAGCAGTCATTCGTCCTGGACAGGGCGCACCGGGGAGCTGTTTTTT; CDR3: CASSHSSWTGRTGELFF
size: NA; J: TRBJ2-3; V: TRBV5-1; D: TRBD1; DNA: TGCGCCAGCAGCTTGGCCCGGGACAGGAGCACAGATACGCAGTATTTT; CDR3: CASSLARDRSTDTQYF